The subject of this entry is one T cell receptor beta chain. This sample is part of a study of blood T cell repertoires in COVID-19. Sequencing was performed with immunoSEQ multiplex PCR; in TCRdb, only in-frame clones are kept and a portion is missing. The sample yields 200,000 to 300,000 clones, approximately 86% seen once. Trimming removed 5 bases from V and 10 bases from J; junction bases left unmatched: 9. Germline CDR1 SGDLS, CDR2 YYNGEE. The CDR3 runs 14 residues. The sample consisted of peripheral blood. J is TRBJ1-6 and V is TRBV9; 7 nucleotides match TRBD1. The TCR was taken from a woman in her fifties or sixties with COVID-19, enrolled during active disease. CDR3 in DNA: TGTGCCAGCAGTAACAGACAGGGAAACTCACCCCTCCACTTT. It yields the protein CASSNRQGNSPLHF.